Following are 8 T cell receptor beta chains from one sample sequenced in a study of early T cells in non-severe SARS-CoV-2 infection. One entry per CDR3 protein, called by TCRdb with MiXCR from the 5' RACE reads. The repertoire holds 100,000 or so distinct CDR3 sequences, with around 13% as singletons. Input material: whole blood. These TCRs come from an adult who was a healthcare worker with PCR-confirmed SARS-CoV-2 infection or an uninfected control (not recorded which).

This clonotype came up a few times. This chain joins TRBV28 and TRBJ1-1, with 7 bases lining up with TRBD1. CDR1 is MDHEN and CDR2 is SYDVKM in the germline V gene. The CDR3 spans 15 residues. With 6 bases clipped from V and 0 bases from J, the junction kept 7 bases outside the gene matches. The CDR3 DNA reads TGTGCCAGCAGCCGCCCGACAGGGATGAACACTGAAGCTTTCTTT. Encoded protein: CASSRPTGMNTEAFF.

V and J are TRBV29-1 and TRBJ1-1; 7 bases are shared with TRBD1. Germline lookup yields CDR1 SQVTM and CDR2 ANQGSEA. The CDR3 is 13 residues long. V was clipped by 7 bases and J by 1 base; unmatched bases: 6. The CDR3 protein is CSEGTVQNTEAFF. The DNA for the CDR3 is TGCAGCGAGGGGACAGTTCAGAACACTGAAGCTTTCTTT.

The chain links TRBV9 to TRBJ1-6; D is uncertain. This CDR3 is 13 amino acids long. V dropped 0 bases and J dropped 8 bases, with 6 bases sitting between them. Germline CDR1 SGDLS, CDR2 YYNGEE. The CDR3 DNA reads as TGTGCCAGCAGCGTAGGGGGTTATTCACCCCTCCACTTT. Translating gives CASSVGGYSPLHF.

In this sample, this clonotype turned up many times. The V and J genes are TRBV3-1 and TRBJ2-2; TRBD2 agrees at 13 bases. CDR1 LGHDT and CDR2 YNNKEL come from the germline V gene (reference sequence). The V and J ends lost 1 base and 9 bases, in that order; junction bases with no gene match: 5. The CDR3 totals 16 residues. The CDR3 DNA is TGTGCCAGCAGCCAAGTCGGGACTAGCGGGACCTGGGAGCTGTTTTTT. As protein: CASSQVGTSGTWELFF. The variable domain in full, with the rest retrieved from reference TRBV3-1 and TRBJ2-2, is DTAVSQTPKYLVTQMGNDKSIKCEQNLGHDTMYWYKQDSKKFLKIMFSYNNKELIINETVPNRFSPKSPDKAHLNLHINSLELGDSAVYFCASSQVGTSGTWELFFGEGSRLTVL.

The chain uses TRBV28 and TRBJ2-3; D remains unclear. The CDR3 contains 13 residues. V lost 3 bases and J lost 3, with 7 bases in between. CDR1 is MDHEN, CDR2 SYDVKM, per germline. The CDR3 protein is CASSFPTTDTQYF. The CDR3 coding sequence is TGTGCCAGCAGTTTTCCAACGACAGATACGCAGTATTTT.

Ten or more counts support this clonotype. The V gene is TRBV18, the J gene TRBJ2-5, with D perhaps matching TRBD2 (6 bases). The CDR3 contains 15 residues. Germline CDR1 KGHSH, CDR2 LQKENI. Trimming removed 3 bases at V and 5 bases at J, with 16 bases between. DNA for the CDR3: TGTGCCAGCTCACCGGTCGGGGGATCGCGGGAGACCCAGTACTTC. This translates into CASSPVGGSRETQYF.

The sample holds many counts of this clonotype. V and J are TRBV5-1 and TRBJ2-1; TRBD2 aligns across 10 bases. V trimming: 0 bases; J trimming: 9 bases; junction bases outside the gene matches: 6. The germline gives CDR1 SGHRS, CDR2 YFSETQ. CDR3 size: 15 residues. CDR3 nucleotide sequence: TGCGCCAGCAGCTTGGCCAGCGGGAGGGTCACTGAGCAGTTCTTC. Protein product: CASSLASGRVTEQFF. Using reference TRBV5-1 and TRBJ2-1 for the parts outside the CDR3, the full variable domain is KAGVTQTPRYLIKTRGQQVTLSCSPISGHRSVSWYQQTPGQGLQFLFEYFSETQRNKGNFPGRFSGRQFSNSRSEMNVSTLELGDSALYLCASSLASGRVTEQFFGPGTRLTVL.

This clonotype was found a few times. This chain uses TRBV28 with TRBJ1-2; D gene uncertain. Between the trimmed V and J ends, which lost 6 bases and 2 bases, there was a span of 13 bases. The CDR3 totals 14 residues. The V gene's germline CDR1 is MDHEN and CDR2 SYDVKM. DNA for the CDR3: TGTGCCAGCAGCCGGCTAAGAGAGAACTATGGCTACACCTTC. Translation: CASSRLRENYGYTF.